This section outlines one T cell receptor beta chain sequence together with its context. Its cognate antigen is unknown. These data originate in a study of follicular helper T cells after annual influenza vaccination. Study findings and constraints: Only about 9.5-22% of analyzed cells yielded productive TCRB sequences. Each annual vaccination recalled recurring oligoclonal ICOS+CD38+ cTfh clonotypes.

The time point was: 2014-2015 season, pre-vaccination. The protocol was immunoSEQ multiplex PCR, while the TCRdb copy is restricted to in-frame clones and leaves out a portion. The data contain 27,000 or so clones, 80% to 90% of them singletons. With V trimmed by 5 bases and J by 7 bases, 8 bases remained unmatched. This CDR3 comprises 15 residues. From germline, CDR1 is MDHEN and CDR2 SYDVKM. The specimen was CXCR5+ CD38- circulating T follicular helper cells from blood, collected on the day of influenza vaccination. The subset denotes: circulating Tfh, non-naive CD4+CXCR5+PD-1+ (ICOS+CD38+ or ICOS-CD38-). The rearrangement links TRBV28 to TRBJ1-6; 7 bases match TRBD1. This sequence originates from an adult who received the influenza vaccine. As DNA, the CDR3 is TGTGCCAGCAGTCCCTTGGGACAGCAGAATTCACCCCTCCACTTT. It translates to CASSPLGQQNSPLHF.